Each of the 3 T cell receptor beta chains below was sequenced from the same sample in a study of T cell responses to AZD1222 COVID-19 vaccine. TCRdb keeps only in-frame clones here, not all; method: immunoSEQ multiplex PCR. The repertoire holds around 100,000 clones, with 90% to 95% as singletons. This specimen consisted of peripheral blood, obtained on day 0 of AZD1222 vaccination. All receptors derive from an adult in good health.

V and J are TRBV11-3 and TRBJ2-1; 10 nucleotides match TRBD2. Germline CDR1 reads SGHNT; CDR2 reads YENEEA. The CDR3 runs 15 residues. The V gene end was trimmed by 3 bases and the J gene end by 9 bases; junction bases not matched to a gene: 8. CDR3 protein: CASSLLAGVGGEQFF. The CDR3 bases are TGTGCCAGCAGCTTGCTAGCGGGAGTTGGGGGTGAGCAGTTCTTC.

This chain uses TRBV18 with TRBJ1-1; tentative D call: TRBD1 (6 bases). V was cut by 1 base and J by 3 bases, with 15 bases left in between. From germline, CDR1 is KGHSH and CDR2 LQKENI. The CDR3 runs 16 residues. Here the CDR3 reads CASSPRWGGGDTEAFF. The CDR3 DNA reads TGTGCCAGCTCACCACGATGGGGGGGCGGGGACACTGAAGCTTTCTTT.

This clone has a single count. V usage is TRBV4-2 and J usage is TRBJ1-4; possibly TRBD1 for D (5 bases). Germline V CDR1 and CDR2: LGHNA, YNFKEQ. The CDR3 length is 15 residues. V was cut by 5 bases and J by 4 bases, with 14 bases left in between. The CDR3 sequence: CASSAGWEGNEKLFF. Written as DNA, the CDR3 is TGTGCCAGCAGCGCAGGGTGGGAGGGTAATGAAAAACTGTTTTTT.